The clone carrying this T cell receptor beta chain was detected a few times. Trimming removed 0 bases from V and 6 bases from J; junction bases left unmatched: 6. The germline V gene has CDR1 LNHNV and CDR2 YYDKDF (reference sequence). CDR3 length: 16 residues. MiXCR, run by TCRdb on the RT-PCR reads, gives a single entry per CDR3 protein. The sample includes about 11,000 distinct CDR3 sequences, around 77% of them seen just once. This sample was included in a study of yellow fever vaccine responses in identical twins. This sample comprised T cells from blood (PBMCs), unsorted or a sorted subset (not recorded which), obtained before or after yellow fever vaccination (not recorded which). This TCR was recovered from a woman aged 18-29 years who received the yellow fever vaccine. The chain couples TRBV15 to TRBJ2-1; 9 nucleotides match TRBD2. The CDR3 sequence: CATSRDNSGRFNEQFF. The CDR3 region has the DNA TGTGCCACCAGCAGAGATAATAGCGGGAGATTCAATGAGCAGTTCTTC.